This paragraph covers one T cell receptor (beta chain) sequence. Its antigen remains unidentified. The sample is drawn from a study of Tregs in tolerant kidney transplant recipients. CD4+CD25+CD127- Tregs, CD4+CD25- non-Tregs, CD4 and CD8 cells were sorted. Some clones are missing from TCRdb's copy, which holds only in-frame ones; the method was immunoSEQ multiplex PCR. The sample contains over 50,000 clones, about four fifths of which appear only once. Study-wide results and limits: No direct test of biological reproducibility was done here. Validation in larger populations is needed because few patients were studied. Activated donor B cell expansion appeared to reveal the most relevant donor-specific TCRbeta repertoire.

Specimen: CD4+ T cells from blood. The clonotype was recovered from a human donor in good health.

CDR3 in amino acids: CASSPDSNQPQHF. CDR3 DNA: TGTGCCAGCAGCCCTGACAGCAATCAGCCCCAGCATTTT. J is TRBJ1-5 and V is TRBV4-2; D gene uncertain. The germline V and J ends were trimmed by 4 bases and 1 base, with 5 bases remaining between them. CDR3 length equals 13 residues. Per germline, CDR1 LGHNA and CDR2 YNFKEQ.